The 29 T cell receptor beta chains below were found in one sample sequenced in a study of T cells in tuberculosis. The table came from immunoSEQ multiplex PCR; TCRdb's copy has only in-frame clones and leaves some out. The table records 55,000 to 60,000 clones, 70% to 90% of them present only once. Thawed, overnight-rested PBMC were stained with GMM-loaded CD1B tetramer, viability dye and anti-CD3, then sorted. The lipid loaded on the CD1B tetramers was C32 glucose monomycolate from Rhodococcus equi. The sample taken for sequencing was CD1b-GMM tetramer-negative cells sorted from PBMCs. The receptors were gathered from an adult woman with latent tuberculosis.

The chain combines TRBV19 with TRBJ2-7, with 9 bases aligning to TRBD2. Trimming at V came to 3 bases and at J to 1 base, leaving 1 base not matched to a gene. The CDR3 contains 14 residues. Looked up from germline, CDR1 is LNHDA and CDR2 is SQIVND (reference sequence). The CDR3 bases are TGTGCCAGTAGTATTAGCGGGAGTTCCTACGAGCAGTACTTC. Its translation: CASSISGSSYEQYF. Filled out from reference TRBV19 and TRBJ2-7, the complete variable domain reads DGGITQSPKYLFRKEGQNVTLSCEQNLNHDAMYWYRQDPGQGLRLIYYSQIVNDFQKGDIAEGYSVSREKKESFPLTVTSAQKNPTAFYLCASSISGSSYEQYFGPGTRLTVT.

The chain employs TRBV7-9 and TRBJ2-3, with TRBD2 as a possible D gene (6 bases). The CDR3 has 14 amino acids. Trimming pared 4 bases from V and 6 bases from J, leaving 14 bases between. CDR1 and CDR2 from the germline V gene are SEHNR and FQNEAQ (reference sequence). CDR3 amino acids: CASSSGGMWDTQYF. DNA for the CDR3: TGTGCCAGCAGCTCTGGCGGGATGTGGGATACGCAGTATTTT.

The CDR3 nucleotides read TGTGCCAGCAGTGAAAATCCTGGACAGCCGAACTATGGCTACACCTTC. It codes for CASSENPGQPNYGYTF. V gene TRBV6-1 combines with J gene TRBJ1-2, with D possibly being TRBD1 (6 bases). The CDR3 runs 16 residues. Germline CDR1 is MNHNS and CDR2 is SASEGT. V gave up 2 bases and J gave up 2 bases, with 15 bases separating them.

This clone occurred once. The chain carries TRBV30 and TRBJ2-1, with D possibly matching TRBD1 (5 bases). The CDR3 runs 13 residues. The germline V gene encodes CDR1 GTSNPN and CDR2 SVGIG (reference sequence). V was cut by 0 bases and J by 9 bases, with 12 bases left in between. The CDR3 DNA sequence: TGTGCCTGGAGTGTAATGGGGCCCAGTGAGCAGTTCTTC. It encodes CAWSVMGPSEQFF.

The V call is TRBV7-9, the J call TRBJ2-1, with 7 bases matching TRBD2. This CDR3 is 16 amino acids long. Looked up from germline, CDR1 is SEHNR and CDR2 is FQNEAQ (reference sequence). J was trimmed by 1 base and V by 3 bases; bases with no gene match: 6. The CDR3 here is CASSLGGTISYNEQFF. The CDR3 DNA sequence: TGTGCCAGCAGCTTGGGCGGGACTATTTCCTACAATGAGCAGTTCTTC.

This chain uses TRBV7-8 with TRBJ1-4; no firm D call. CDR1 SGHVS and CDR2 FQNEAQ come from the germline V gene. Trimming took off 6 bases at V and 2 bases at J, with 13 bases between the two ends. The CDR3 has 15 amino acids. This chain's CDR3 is CASSTQTWTNEKLFF. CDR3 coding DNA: TGTGCCAGCAGTACCCAAACATGGACTAATGAAAAACTGTTTTTT.

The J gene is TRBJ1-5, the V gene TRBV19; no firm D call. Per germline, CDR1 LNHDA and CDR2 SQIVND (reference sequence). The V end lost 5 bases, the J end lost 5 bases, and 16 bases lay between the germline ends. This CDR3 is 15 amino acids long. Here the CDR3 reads CASSPLSAVDQPQHF. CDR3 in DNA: TGTGCCAGTAGTCCCCTAAGCGCGGTGGATCAGCCCCAGCATTTT.

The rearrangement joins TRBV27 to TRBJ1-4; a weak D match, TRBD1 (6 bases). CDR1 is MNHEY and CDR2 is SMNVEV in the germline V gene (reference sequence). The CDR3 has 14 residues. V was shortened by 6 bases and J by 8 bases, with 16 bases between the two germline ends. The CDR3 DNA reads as TGTGCCAGCAGACCTTCAGGGGAGGGCGAAAAACTGTTTTTT. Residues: CASRPSGEGEKLFF.

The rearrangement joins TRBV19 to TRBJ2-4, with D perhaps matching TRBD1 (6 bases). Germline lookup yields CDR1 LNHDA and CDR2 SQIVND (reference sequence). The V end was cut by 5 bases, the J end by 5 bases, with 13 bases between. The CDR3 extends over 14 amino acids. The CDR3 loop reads CASSHQGWENIQYF. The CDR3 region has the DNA TGTGCCAGTAGTCATCAGGGGTGGGAAAACATTCAGTACTTC.

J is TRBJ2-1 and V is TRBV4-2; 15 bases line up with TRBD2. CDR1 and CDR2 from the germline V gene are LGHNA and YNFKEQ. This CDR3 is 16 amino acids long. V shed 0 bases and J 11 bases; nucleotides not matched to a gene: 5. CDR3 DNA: TGTGCCAGCAGCCAAGATAGGACTAGCGGGGGGGCCCAGCAGTTCTTC. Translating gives CASSQDRTSGGAQQFF.

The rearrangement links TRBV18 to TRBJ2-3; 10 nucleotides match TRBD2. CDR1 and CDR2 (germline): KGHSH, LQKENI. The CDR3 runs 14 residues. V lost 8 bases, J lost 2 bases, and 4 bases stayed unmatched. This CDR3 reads CASQAGGPTDTQYF. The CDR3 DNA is TGTGCCAGCCAAGCGGGGGGGCCCACAGATACGCAGTATTTT.

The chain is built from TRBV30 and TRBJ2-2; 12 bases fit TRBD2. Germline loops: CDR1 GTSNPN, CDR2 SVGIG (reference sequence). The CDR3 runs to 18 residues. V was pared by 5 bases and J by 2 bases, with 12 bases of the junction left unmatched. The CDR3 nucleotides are TGTGCCTGGCTAGCGGGGGGGCACCAAATTCTTAACACCGGGGAGCTGTTTTTT. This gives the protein CAWLAGGHQILNTGELFF.

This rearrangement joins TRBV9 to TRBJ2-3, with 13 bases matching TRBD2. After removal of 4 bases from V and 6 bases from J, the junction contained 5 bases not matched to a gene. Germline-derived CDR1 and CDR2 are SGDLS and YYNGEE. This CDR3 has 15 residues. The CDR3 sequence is CASSPWTSGSDTQYF. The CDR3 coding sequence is TGTGCCAGCAGCCCTTGGACTAGCGGGAGTGATACGCAGTATTTT.

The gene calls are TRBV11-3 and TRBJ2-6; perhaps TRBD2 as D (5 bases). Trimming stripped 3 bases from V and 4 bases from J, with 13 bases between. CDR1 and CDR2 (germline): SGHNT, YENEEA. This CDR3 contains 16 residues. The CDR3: CASSFKASGGANVLTF. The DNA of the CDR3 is TGTGCCAGCAGCTTTAAGGCGTCGGGAGGGGCCAACGTCCTGACTTTC.

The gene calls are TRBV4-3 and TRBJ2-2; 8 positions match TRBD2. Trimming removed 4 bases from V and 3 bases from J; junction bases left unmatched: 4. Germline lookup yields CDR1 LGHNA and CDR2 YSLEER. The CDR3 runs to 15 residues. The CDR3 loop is CASSPGLDYTGELFF. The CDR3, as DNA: TGCGCCAGCAGCCCGGGACTAGATTACACCGGGGAGCTGTTTTTT.

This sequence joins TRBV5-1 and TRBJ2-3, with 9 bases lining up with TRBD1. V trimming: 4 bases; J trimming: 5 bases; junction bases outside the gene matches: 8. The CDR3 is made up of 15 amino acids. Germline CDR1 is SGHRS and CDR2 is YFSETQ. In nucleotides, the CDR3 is TGCGCCAGCAGCCCGCGACAGGGGGATCGAGATACGCAGTATTTT. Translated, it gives CASSPRQGDRDTQYF.

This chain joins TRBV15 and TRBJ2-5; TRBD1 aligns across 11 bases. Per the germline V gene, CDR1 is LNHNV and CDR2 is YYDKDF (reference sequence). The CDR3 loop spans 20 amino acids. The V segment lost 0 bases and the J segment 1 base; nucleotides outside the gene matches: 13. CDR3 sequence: CATSRDRGTGGRASQETQYF. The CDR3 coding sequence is TGTGCCACCAGCAGAGATCGCGGGACAGGGGGACGGGCCTCCCAAGAGACCCAGTACTTC. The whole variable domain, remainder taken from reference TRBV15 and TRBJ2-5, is DAMVIQNPRYQVTQFGKPVTLSCSQTLNHNVMYWYQQKSSQAPKLLFHYYDKDFNNEADTPDNFQSRRPNTSFCFLDIRSPGLGDTAMYLCATSRDRGTGGRASQETQYFGPGTRLLVL.

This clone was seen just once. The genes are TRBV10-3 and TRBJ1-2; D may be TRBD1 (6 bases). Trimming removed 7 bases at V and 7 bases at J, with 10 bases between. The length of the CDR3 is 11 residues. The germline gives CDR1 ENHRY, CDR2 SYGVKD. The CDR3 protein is CAITGDAGYTF. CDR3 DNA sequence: TGTGCCATCACAGGGGACGCTGGCTACACCTTC.

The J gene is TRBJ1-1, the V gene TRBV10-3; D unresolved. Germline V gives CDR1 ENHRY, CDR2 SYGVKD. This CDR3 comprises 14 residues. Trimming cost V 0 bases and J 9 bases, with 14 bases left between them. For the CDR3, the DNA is TGTGCCATCAGTGAGTCGATCGAGCGGTCGAAAGCTTTCTTT. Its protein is CAISESIERSKAFF.

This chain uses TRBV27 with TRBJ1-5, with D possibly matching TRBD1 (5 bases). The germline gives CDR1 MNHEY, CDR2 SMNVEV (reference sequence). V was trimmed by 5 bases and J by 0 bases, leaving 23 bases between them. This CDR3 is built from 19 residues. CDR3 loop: CASSIAALGGGNSNQPQHF. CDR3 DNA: TGTGCCAGCAGTATCGCCGCTTTGGGGGGGGGTAATAGCAATCAGCCCCAGCATTTT.

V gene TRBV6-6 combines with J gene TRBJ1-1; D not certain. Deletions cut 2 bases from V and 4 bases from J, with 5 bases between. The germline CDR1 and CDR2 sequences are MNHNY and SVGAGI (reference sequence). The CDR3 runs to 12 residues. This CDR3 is CASSYTGTEAFF. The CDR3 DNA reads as TGTGCCAGCAGTTACACTGGCACTGAAGCTTTCTTT.

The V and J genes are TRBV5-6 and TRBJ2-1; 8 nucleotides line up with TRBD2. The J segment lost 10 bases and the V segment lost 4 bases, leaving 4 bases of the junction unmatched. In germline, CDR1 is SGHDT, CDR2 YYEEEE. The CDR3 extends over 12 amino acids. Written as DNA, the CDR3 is TGTGCCAGCAGCCATACTAGCGGCGAGCAGTTCTTC. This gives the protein CASSHTSGEQFF.

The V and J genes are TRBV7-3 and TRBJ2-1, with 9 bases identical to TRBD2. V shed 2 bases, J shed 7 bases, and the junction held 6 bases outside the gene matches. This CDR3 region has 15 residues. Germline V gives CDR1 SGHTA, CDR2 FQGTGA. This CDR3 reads CASSLRRGGHNEQFF. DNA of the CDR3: TGTGCCAGCAGCTTACGGCGGGGGGGTCATAATGAGCAGTTCTTC.

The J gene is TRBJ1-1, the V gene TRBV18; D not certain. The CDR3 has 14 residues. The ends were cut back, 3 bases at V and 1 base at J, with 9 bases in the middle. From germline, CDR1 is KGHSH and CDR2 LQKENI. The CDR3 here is CASSPIGGNTEAFF. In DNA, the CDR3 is TGTGCCAGCTCACCTATAGGAGGGAACACTGAAGCTTTCTTT.

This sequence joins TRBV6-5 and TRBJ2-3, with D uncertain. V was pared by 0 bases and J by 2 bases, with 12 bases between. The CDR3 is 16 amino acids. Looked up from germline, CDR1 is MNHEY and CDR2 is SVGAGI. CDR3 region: CASSYSPSTNTDTQYF. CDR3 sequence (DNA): TGTGCCAGCAGTTACTCTCCTAGTACTAACACAGATACGCAGTATTTT.

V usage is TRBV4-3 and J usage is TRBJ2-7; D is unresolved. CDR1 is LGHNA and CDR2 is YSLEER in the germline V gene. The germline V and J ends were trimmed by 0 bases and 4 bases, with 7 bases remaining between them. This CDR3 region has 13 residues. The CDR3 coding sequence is TGCGCCAGCAGCCAAGATGCGCTTTACGAGCAGTACTTC. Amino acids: CASSQDALYEQYF.

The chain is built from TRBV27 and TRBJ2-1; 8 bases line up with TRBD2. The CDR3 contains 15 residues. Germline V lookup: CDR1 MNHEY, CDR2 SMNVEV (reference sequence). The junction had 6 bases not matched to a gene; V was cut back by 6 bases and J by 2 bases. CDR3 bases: TGTGCCAGCAGAATGGCGGGAGGTGCCTACAATGAGCAGTTCTTC. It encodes CASRMAGGAYNEQFF.

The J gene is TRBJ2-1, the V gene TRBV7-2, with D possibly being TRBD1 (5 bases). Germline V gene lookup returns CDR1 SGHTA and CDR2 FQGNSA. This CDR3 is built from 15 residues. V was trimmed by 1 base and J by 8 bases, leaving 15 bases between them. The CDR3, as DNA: TGTGCCAGCAGCTTAGGTCTCCAGGGATCGGATGAGCAGTTCTTC. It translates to CASSLGLQGSDEQFF.

CDR3 loop: CASSFRLAGGNEQFF. The CDR3 nucleotides are TGTGCCAGCAGTTTCCGACTAGCGGGAGGGAATGAGCAGTTCTTC. V is TRBV27 and J is TRBJ2-1, with 14 positions matching TRBD2. CDR1 MNHEY and CDR2 SMNVEV come from the germline V gene (reference sequence). V lost 3 bases, J lost 7 bases, and 2 bases stayed unmatched. CDR3 length: 15 residues.